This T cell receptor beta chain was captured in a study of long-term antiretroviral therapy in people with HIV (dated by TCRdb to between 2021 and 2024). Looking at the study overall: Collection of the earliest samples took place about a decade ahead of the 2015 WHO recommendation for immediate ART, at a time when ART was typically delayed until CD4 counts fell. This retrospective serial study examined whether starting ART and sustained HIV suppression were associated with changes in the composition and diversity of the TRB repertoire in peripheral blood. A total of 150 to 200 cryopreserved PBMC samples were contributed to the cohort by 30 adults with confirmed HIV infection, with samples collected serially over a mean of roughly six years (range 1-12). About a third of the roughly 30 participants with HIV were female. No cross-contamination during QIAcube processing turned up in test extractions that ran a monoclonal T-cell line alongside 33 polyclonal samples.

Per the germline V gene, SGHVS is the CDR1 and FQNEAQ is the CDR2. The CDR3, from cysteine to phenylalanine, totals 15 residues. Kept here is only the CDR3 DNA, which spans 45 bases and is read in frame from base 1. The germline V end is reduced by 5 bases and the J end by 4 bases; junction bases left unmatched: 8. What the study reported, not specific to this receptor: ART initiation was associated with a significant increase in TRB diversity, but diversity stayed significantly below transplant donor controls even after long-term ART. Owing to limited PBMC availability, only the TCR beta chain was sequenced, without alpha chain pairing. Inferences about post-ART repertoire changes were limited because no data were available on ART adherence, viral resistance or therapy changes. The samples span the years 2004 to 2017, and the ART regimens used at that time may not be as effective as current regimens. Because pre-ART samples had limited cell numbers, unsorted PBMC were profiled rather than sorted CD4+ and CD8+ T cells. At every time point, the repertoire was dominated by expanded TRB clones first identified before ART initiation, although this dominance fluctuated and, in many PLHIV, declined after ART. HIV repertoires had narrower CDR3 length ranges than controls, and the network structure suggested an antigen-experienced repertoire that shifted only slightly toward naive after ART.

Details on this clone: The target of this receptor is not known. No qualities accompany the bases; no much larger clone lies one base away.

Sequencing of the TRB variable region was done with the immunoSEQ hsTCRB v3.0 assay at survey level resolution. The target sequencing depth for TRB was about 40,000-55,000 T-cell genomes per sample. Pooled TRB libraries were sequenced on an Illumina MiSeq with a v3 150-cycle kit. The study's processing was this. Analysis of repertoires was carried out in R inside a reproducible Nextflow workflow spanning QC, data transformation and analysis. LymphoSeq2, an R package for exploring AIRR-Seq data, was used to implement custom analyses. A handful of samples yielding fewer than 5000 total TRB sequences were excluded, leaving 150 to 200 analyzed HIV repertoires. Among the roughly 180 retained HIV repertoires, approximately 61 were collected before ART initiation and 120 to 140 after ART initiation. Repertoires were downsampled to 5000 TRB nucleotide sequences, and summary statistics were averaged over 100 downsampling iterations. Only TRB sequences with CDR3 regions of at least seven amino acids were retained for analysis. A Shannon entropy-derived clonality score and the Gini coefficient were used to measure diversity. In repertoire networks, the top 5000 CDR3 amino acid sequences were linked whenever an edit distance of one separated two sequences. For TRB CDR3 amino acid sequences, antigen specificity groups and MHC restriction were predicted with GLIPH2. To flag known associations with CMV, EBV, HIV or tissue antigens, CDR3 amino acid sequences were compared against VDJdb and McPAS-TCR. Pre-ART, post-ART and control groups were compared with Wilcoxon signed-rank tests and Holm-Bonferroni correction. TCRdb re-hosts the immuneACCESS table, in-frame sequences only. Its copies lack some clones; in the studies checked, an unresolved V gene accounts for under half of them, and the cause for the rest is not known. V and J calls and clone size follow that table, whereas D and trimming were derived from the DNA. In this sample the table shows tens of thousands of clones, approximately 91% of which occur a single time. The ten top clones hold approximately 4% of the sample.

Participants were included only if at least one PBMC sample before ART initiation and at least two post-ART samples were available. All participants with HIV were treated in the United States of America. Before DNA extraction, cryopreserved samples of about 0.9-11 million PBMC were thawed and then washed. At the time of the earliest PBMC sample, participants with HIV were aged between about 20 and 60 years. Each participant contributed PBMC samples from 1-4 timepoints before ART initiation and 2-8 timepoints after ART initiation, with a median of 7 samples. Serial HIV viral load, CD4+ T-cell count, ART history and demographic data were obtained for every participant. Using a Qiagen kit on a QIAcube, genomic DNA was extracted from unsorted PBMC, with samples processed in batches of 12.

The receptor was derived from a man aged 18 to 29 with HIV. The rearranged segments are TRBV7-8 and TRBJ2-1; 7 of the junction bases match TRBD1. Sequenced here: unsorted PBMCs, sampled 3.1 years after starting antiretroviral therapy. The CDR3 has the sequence CASSGRGQSYNEQFF. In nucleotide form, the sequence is TGTGCCAGCAGCGGACGGGGACAGTCTTACAATGAGCAGTTCTTC.